One and the same sample provided the 22 T cell receptor beta chains below, sequenced in a study of T-cell reconstitution after alpha-beta-depleted transplantation in children. Molecular barcoding with unique molecular identifiers was used for the TCRbeta library. TCRdb used MiXCR to reprocess the PCR reads, holding one entry per CDR3 protein. The table includes around 450,000 distinct CDR3 sequences, roughly a tenth detected once. The starting material was PBMCs, obtained before TCRalphabeta/CD19-depleted stem cell transplant. These receptors were taken from a child aged 2-15 years with inherited bone marrow failure, due to receive a stem cell transplant.

This clonotype was counted only a few times. The chain combines TRBV12-3 or TRBV12-4 with TRBJ2-5; D ambiguous. The ends were cut back, 5 bases at V and 5 bases at J, with 9 bases in the middle. The CDR3 extends over 12 amino acids. DNA for the CDR3: TGTGCCAGCAGTCTCTTGGCGGAGACCCAGTACTTC. It yields the protein CASSLLAETQYF.

This clonotype came up many times. The junction shows a germline mismatch at one end, possibly a read error. The rearrangement joins TRBV15 to TRBJ1-2; a weak D match, TRBD1 (5 bases). The CDR3 totals 12 residues. The germline V gene encodes CDR1 LNHNV and CDR2 YYDKDF (reference sequence). CDR3 nucleotides: TGTGCCACCAGCAGAGATCAGTGGGGGTGGTTCTTC. Translation gives CATSRDQWGWFF.

The sample holds a few counts of this clonotype. This chain links TRBV20-1 with TRBJ2-1, with TRBD2 matching 13 bases. CDR3 length equals 14 residues. The V gene's germline CDR1 is DFQATT and CDR2 SNEGSKA (reference sequence). J gave up 9 bases and V 6 bases, and 8 bases lay outside the gene matches. The CDR3 sequence is CSAELAGGYGEQFF. CDR3 DNA: TGCAGTGCCGAACTAGCGGGAGGGTACGGTGAGCAGTTCTTC.

Notes on this clonotype: Just one base apart from a much larger clone, this may be a read error. The chain has TRBV15 and TRBJ2-7; a possible D gene is TRBD1 (6 bases). Per the germline V gene, CDR1 is LNHNV and CDR2 is YYDKDF (reference sequence). The CDR3 runs to 15 residues. Written as DNA, the CDR3 is TGTGCCACCAGCAGAGAGAGGACAGACTTCTACGACCAGTACTTC. Protein sequence: CATSRERTDFYDQYF. Supplemented by reference TRBV15 and TRBJ2-7, the full variable domain reads DAMVIQNPRYQVTQFGKPVTLSCSQTLNHNVMYWYQQKSSQAPKLLFHYYDKDFNNEADTPDNFQSRRPNTSFCFLDIRSPGLGDTAMYLCATSRERTDFYDQYFGPGTRLTVT.

In its sample, this clonotype was seen many times. The chain carries TRBV7-2 and TRBJ1-1, with D perhaps TRBD1 (5 bases). The CDR3 has 13 amino acids. Germline CDR1 reads SGHTA; CDR2 reads FQGNSA. V was clipped by 7 bases and J by 3 bases, with 12 bases between them. In DNA, the CDR3 is TGTGCCAGCATCGGGGGGTGGGACACTGAAGCTTTCTTT. Protein product: CASIGGWDTEAFF.

This clonotype was observed a few times. The chain couples TRBV6-1 to TRBJ2-1, with TRBD2 matching over 11 bases. The germline V gene has CDR1 MNHNS and CDR2 SASEGT. V shed 5 bases, J shed 0 bases, and the junction held 6 bases outside the gene matches. The CDR3 consists of 17 residues. The DNA of the CDR3 is TGTGCCAGCAGTACCGCGGGACTAGCGGCCTCCTACAATGAGCAGTTCTTC. Translation gives CASSTAGLAASYNEQFF.

In this sample, this clonotype turned up many times. The gene calls are TRBV10-3 and TRBJ2-5; D tentatively fits TRBD1 or TRBD2 (6 bases each). In germline, CDR1 is ENHRY, CDR2 SYGVKD. The CDR3 is 13 amino acids. V was shortened by 6 bases and J by 4 bases, with 12 bases between the two germline ends. The CDR3 spells CAIRAGEAETQYF. The CDR3 DNA reads TGTGCCATCAGGGCAGGGGAGGCAGAGACCCAGTACTTC.

A remark on this clonotype: With a much larger clone just one base away, this may be a read error. The chain links TRBV6-2 or TRBV6-3 to TRBJ1-1; 9 nucleotides match TRBD1. In germline, CDR1 is MNHEY, CDR2 SVGEGT. This CDR3 contains 15 residues. V lost 2 bases and J lost 11; bases outside the gene matches: 12. The CDR3 nucleotides are TGTGCCAGCAGTTACCCCCCGGGACAGGGTATTGACGCTTTCTTT. This encodes CASSYPPGQGIDAFF.

This clonotype was picked up many times. This chain connects TRBV29-1 to TRBJ2-5; tentatively, D is TRBD1 (6 bases). Between the trimmed V and J ends, which lost 3 bases and 2 bases, there was a span of 16 bases. The CDR3 runs to 15 residues. CDR1 and CDR2 (germline): SQVTM, ANQGSEA. The CDR3 loop is CSVDDQGPTQETQYF. CDR3 sequence (DNA): TGCAGCGTTGACGATCAGGGGCCCACGCAAGAGACCCAGTACTTC.

This clonotype appeared many times. The rearrangement uses TRBV12-3 or TRBV12-4 and TRBJ2-7; D is perhaps TRBD2 (5 bases). CDR3 length equals 14 residues. V was shortened by 3 bases and J by 3 bases, with 12 bases between the two germline ends. The CDR3 reads CASSFATGDYEQYF. CDR3 DNA: TGTGCCAGCAGTTTCGCGACCGGGGACTACGAGCAGTACTTC.

This clonotype appeared many times. The chain recombines TRBV29-1 with TRBJ2-1; TRBD1 matches 12 bases. The germline CDR1 and CDR2 sequences are SQVTM and ANQGSEA. Trimming at V came to 5 bases and at J to 9 bases, leaving 8 bases not matched to a gene. The CDR3 totals 14 residues. The CDR3, as DNA: TGCAGCGTTCTACGGGACAGGGGGCGAGGTGAGCAGTTCTTC. Its translation: CSVLRDRGRGEQFF.

This clonotype has at least ten counts. The CDR3 loop is CASSPVVSLNIQYF. As DNA, the CDR3 is TGTGCCAGCAGTCCCGTCGTTTCTTTGAACATTCAGTACTTC. The genes are TRBV12-3 or TRBV12-4 and TRBJ2-4; no reliable D call. There are 14 residues in the CDR3. V lost 5 bases, J lost 7 bases, and 15 bases lay in between.

This clonotype was seen at least ten times. The rearrangement uses TRBV5-4 and TRBJ2-3; 12 nucleotides match TRBD2. This CDR3 comprises 16 residues. Trimming removed 3 bases from V and 4 bases from J; junction bases left unmatched: 6. The germline V gene encodes CDR1 SGHNT and CDR2 YYREEE (reference sequence). In DNA form, the CDR3 reads TGTGCCAGCAGCTCGACCCCTAGCGGGAGGGCAGATACGCAGTATTTT. Its protein is CASSSTPSGRADTQYF.

This clonotype occurred many times. V gene TRBV20-1 combines with J gene TRBJ1-5; the D gene is possibly TRBD1 (6 bases). Germline V gene sequence: CDR1 DFQATT, CDR2 SNEGSKA (reference sequence). V lost 0 bases to trimming and J lost 5 bases, with 14 bases between them. The CDR3 consists of 15 residues. CDR3 DNA sequence: TGCAGTGCTAGAGATCGTCGGGGGCTAGATCAGCCCCAGCATTTT. Translation gives CSARDRRGLDQPQHF.

This clonotype was seen many times. This rearrangement joins TRBV13 to TRBJ1-1; 8 bases line up with TRBD1. CDR3 size: 15 residues. Germline V gives CDR1 PRHDT, CDR2 FYEKMQ (reference sequence). The J segment lost 1 base and the V segment lost 6 bases, leaving 7 bases of the junction unmatched. The CDR3, as DNA: TGTGCCAGCAGTTGGACAGGGCTGAGGAACACTGAAGCTTTCTTT. It encodes CASSWTGLRNTEAFF.

This clonotype was found once. This may arise from a read error, as a much more abundant clone is one base away. The chain recombines TRBV20-1 with TRBJ2-1; TRBD2 matches at 7 bases. The CDR3 runs 17 residues. Germline-derived CDR1 and CDR2 are DFQATT and SNEGSKA (reference sequence). CDR3 sequence: CCAYSNRGSIGAYNEQF. CDR3 in DNA: TGCTGTGCTTATTCAAATCGCGGGAGTATTGGGGCCTACAATGAGCAGTTC.

This clonotype appeared a few times. This sequence joins TRBV12-3 or TRBV12-4 and TRBJ2-2; TRBD2 aligns across 7 bases. V lost 3 bases, J lost 3 bases, and 7 bases stayed unmatched. CDR3 length equals 16 residues. Here the CDR3 reads CASSLSPGRDTGELFF. DNA for the CDR3: TGTGCCAGCAGTTTGTCTCCGGGGAGGGACACCGGGGAGCTGTTTTTT.

There are many counts of this clonotype. The chain is built from TRBV10-1 and TRBJ1-2; the D gene is possibly TRBD1 (5 bases). V was pared by 3 bases and J by 5 bases, with 10 bases between. From germline, CDR1 is WNHNN and CDR2 SYGVQD (reference sequence). This CDR3 spans 13 amino acids. CDR3 sequence: CASSETRTYGYTF. As DNA, the CDR3 is TGCGCCAGCAGTGAAACCAGGACATATGGCTACACCTTC.

This clonotype was counted at least ten times. V is TRBV28 and J is TRBJ2-7, with D perhaps TRBD2 (6 bases). The V gene's germline CDR1 is MDHEN and CDR2 SYDVKM. This CDR3 has 15 amino acids. V lost 2 bases to trimming and J lost 2 bases, with 13 bases between them. Written as DNA, the CDR3 is TGTGCCAGCAGTTTAGCCCAGGCGGGGCCCTACGAGCAGTACTTC. Protein sequence: CASSLAQAGPYEQYF.

This clonotype was found many times. The rearrangement uses TRBV20-1 and TRBJ1-1, with 7 bases fitting TRBD1. V shed 1 base and J 0 bases; nucleotides not matched to a gene: 5. CDR3 length equals 15 residues. The germline V gene has CDR1 DFQATT and CDR2 SNEGSKA (reference sequence). CDR3 sequence: CSARGAGGMNTEAFF. The CDR3 bases are TGCAGTGCTAGAGGGGCAGGGGGGATGAACACTGAAGCTTTCTTT.

Ten or more counts support this clonotype. The V gene is TRBV20-1, the J gene TRBJ1-1, with a weak D call TRBD1 (6 bases). The CDR3 has 12 amino acids. Deletions cut 2 bases from V and 7 bases from J, with 11 bases between. Germline loops: CDR1 DFQATT, CDR2 SNEGSKA (reference sequence). The CDR3 is CSARTGWGEAFF. DNA of the CDR3: TGCAGTGCTAGAACAGGGTGGGGTGAAGCTTTCTTT.

This clonotype was counted at least ten times. This chain connects TRBV7-8 to TRBJ2-1, with 12 nucleotides matching TRBD2. CDR3 length: 16 amino acids. V trimming: 5 bases; J trimming: 6 bases; junction bases outside the gene matches: 8. CDR1 is SGHVS and CDR2 is FQNEAQ in the germline V gene. As DNA, the CDR3 is TGTGCCAGCAGCCTACGACTAGCGGGAGTAGGCAATGAGCAGTTCTTC. Its translation is CASSLRLAGVGNEQFF.